This T cell receptor beta chain originates from a study of lymphopenia after photon versus proton radiotherapy. V was trimmed by 8 bases and J by 4 bases, leaving 6 bases between them. The CDR3 spans 11 residues. CDR1 MNHEY and CDR2 SMNVEV come from the germline V gene (reference sequence). Using immunoSEQ multiplex PCR, the repertoire was profiled, and TCRdb retains in-frame clones only, with some absent. The sample yields 65,000 to 85,000 clones, 85% to 95% seen once. This clone ranks as medium-sized. The identical CDR3 is also encoded by other nucleotide sequences in the sample. Sequencing was performed on peripheral blood, taken from a patient treated with photon-based radiotherapy. The clonotype originates from a woman aged 40-49 years with cholangiocarcinoma. The chain employs TRBV27 and TRBJ1-5, with D unresolved. CDR3 sequence reads: CASGGNQPQHF. The CDR3 nucleotides are TGTGCCAGCGGTGGGAATCAGCCCCAGCATTTT.